A single sample gave rise to the 27 T cell receptor beta chains below, sequenced in a study of blood T cell repertoires in COVID-19. Here immunoSEQ multiplex PCR was the method, and the copy in TCRdb shows in-frame clones only, minus some. The table has approximately 100,000 clones, roughly 84% seen once; the top ten hold 2.1%. What was sequenced was peripheral blood. The origin of the receptors is a human donor in a cohort sampled during active COVID-19.

The chain joins TRBV5-1 to TRBJ2-7; 7 positions match TRBD2. Germline V lookup: CDR1 SGHRS, CDR2 YFSETQ. Trimming cost V 1 base and J 4 bases; bases outside gene matches: 5. CDR3 size: 14 residues. The CDR3 DNA sequence: TGCGCCAGCAGCTTGTTGTTTAGCGGGTACGAGCAGTACTTC. Translated: CASSLLFSGYEQYF.

This chain joins TRBV4-2 and TRBJ2-3; 8 bases fit TRBD2. The CDR3 has 15 residues. From germline, CDR1 is LGHNA and CDR2 YNFKEQ. The V and J ends lost 4 bases and 6 bases, in that order; junction bases with no gene match: 9. CDR3 in amino acids: CASSRTGLVPDTQYF. The CDR3 coding sequence is TGTGCCAGCAGCCGAACGGGACTAGTTCCGGATACGCAGTATTTT.

The gene calls are TRBV16 and TRBJ2-5; the match to TRBD2 covers 8 bases. J was trimmed by 4 bases and V by 0 bases; bases with no gene match: 4. Per germline, CDR1 KGHSY and CDR2 FQNENV. There are 15 residues in the CDR3. The CDR3 nucleotides are TGTGCCAGCAGCCAATCGACTAGCGCGTTAGAGACCCAGTACTTC. This gives the protein CASSQSTSALETQYF.

This clone came up once. This chain joins TRBV5-1 and TRBJ1-1; TRBD1 might be the D (5 bases). The CDR3 loop spans 13 amino acids. Trimming pared 4 bases from V and 4 bases from J, leaving 11 bases between. In germline, CDR1 is SGHRS, CDR2 YFSETQ. The CDR3 here is CASSILGPTEAFF. The CDR3 DNA sequence: TGCGCCAGCAGCATACTGGGGCCCACTGAAGCTTTCTTT.

V is TRBV7-3 and J is TRBJ2-1; possibly TRBD1 for D (6 bases). Trimming left V 5 bases short and J 8 bases short, with 25 bases between. The CDR3 has 17 amino acids. Germline V gene data show CDR1 as SGHTA and CDR2 as FQGTGA. CDR3 DNA sequence: TGTGCCAGCAGCCCCCACCTTGGGGGCCGTTTGGGTGATGAGCAGTTCTTC. It yields the protein CASSPHLGGRLGDEQFF.

This clone was counted between two and nine times. The rearrangement joins TRBV18 to TRBJ2-7; D possibly corresponds to TRBD1 (6 bases). Germline CDR1 and CDR2: KGHSH and LQKENI. V lost 2 bases to trimming and J lost 3 bases, with 11 bases between them. The CDR3 extends over 14 amino acids. CDR3 sequence: CASSPNRDVYEQYF. DNA for the CDR3: TGTGCCAGCTCACCAAACAGGGATGTCTACGAGCAGTACTTC.

The chain recombines TRBV5-6 with TRBJ1-2; 7 positions agree with TRBD1. This CDR3 has 14 amino acids. Trimming removed 6 bases from V and 4 bases from J; junction bases left unmatched: 9. Germline V lookup: CDR1 SGHDT, CDR2 YYEEEE. The CDR3 DNA reads as TGTGCCAGCACCCACCAGGGGGAAATCTATGGCTACACCTTC. Encoded protein: CASTHQGEIYGYTF.

The J gene is TRBJ1-1, the V gene TRBV27; D call uncertain. The CDR3 has 14 amino acids. V lost 2 bases to trimming and J lost 0 bases, with 7 bases between them. From germline, CDR1 is MNHEY and CDR2 SMNVEV (reference sequence). The CDR3: CASSLNSMNTEAFF. The CDR3 DNA follows: TGTGCCAGCAGTTTAAACTCGATGAACACTGAAGCTTTCTTT.

The CDR3 DNA follows: TGTGCCACCAGTGGAAGGACAGGACCCTACCAAGAGACCCAGTACTTC. The encoded protein is CATSGRTGPYQETQYF. V usage is TRBV24-1 and J usage is TRBJ2-5, with 7 bases that match TRBD1. The length of the CDR3 is 16 residues. Losses at the gene ends were 5 bases for V and 0 bases for J; bases not matched to a gene: 8. In germline, CDR1 is KGHDR, CDR2 SFDVKD.

This clone occurred a few times. This sequence joins TRBV7-3 and TRBJ2-7; D uncertain. V lost 10 bases and J lost 4, with 2 bases in between. Looked up from germline, CDR1 is SGHTA and CDR2 is FQGTGA. The CDR3 totals 8 residues. The CDR3 nucleotides are TGTGCCACTTACGAGCAGTACTTC. Encoded protein: CATYEQYF.

The chain is built from TRBV9 and TRBJ2-1, with 8 bases lining up with TRBD2. The CDR3 extends over 15 amino acids. Germline V gives CDR1 SGDLS, CDR2 YYNGEE. The trim removed 4 bases at V and 1 base at J, leaving 4 bases unmatched. CDR3 DNA sequence: TGTGCCAGCAGCCTGGCTAGCGGGTCCTACAATGAGCAGTTCTTC. It encodes CASSLASGSYNEQFF.

The chain uses TRBV4-2 and TRBJ2-5, with 10 positions matching TRBD2. This CDR3 is 14 amino acids long. The germline V gene has CDR1 LGHNA and CDR2 YNFKEQ. Unmatched junction bases numbered 1, after V lost 6 bases and J lost 0 bases. DNA of the CDR3: TGTGCCAGCAGTAGCGGGGGGAACCAAGAGACCCAGTACTTC. Protein sequence: CASSSGGNQETQYF.

The CDR3 DNA is TGTGCCAGTAGTGTTACAGGGGGGAACACTGAAGCTTTCTTT. This sequence encodes CASSVTGGNTEAFF. The rearrangement links TRBV19 to TRBJ1-1; TRBD1 agrees at 8 bases. Per germline, CDR1 LNHDA and CDR2 SQIVND (reference sequence). Trimming at V came to 5 bases and at J to 1 base, leaving 3 bases not matched to a gene. The CDR3 is made up of 14 amino acids.

V usage is TRBV5-1 and J usage is TRBJ1-4, with 8 nucleotides matching TRBD1. The CDR3 sequence is 16 residues long. Looked up from germline, CDR1 is SGHRS and CDR2 is YFSETQ. V shed 0 bases, J shed 4 bases, and the junction held 5 bases outside the gene matches. The CDR3, as DNA: TGCGCCAGCAGCTTGGCAGGGGGCGCGGGTAATGAAAAACTGTTTTTT. Protein: CASSLAGGAGNEKLFF.

In its sample, this clone was seen once. The chain combines TRBV27 with TRBJ2-5, with 7 positions matching TRBD2. The germline CDR1 and CDR2 sequences are MNHEY and SMNVEV (reference sequence). V dropped 3 bases and J dropped 2; count of bases not matched to a gene: 0. The CDR3 loop spans 13 amino acids. In DNA, the CDR3 is TGTGCCAGCAGTTTTAGCGGGCAAGAGACCCAGTACTTC. Translated: CASSFSGQETQYF.

V and J are TRBV19 and TRBJ1-1, with unresolved D. CDR3 length equals 15 residues. Trimming took off 5 bases at V and 5 bases at J, with 18 bases between the two ends. Germline CDR1 is LNHDA and CDR2 is SQIVND (reference sequence). CDR3 bases: TGTGCCAGTAGTCCTCCTGCGGCACCGAGGACTGAAGCTTTCTTT. It translates to CASSPPAAPRTEAFF.

This chain links TRBV7-2 with TRBJ1-5; D uncertain. CDR1 is SGHTA and CDR2 is FQGNSA in the germline V gene. V was cut by 5 bases and J by 0 bases, with 8 bases left in between. The CDR3 runs 14 residues. CDR3 DNA: TGTGCCAGCAGCCCGAGGTTTAGCAATCAGCCCCAGCATTTT. Translation: CASSPRFSNQPQHF.

As to this clone: The sample contains more than one DNA sequence encoding this CDR3. The rearrangement joins TRBV5-1 to TRBJ1-1; possible D gene TRBD1, 5 bases. With 1 base removed from V and 2 bases from J, the gap between germline ends came to 6 bases. Germline CDR1 is SGHRS and CDR2 is YFSETQ. This CDR3 has 13 amino acids. CDR3 region: CASSLQGNTEAFF. The CDR3 DNA reads TGCGCCAGCAGCTTGCAGGGAAACACTGAAGCTTTCTTT.

The chain combines TRBV11-2 with TRBJ2-1; D gene unclear. The CDR3 length is 16 residues. The V end was cut by 4 bases, the J end by 3 bases, with 16 bases between. CDR1 is SGHAT, CDR2 FQNNGV, per germline. The CDR3 nucleotides are TGTGCCAGCAGCTCTTCTAGAACCCCCCACTACAATGAGCAGTTCTTC. It translates to CASSSSRTPHYNEQFF.

This chain uses TRBV28 with TRBJ1-3; 9 bases agree with TRBD1. The V segment lost 5 bases and the J segment 2 bases; nucleotides outside the gene matches: 16. This CDR3 comprises 19 residues. Germline V gene data show CDR1 as MDHEN and CDR2 as SYDVKM. CDR3 region: CASSRPGQGVGTPGNTIYF. The CDR3 DNA reads as TGTGCCAGCAGTCGACCGGGACAGGGAGTGGGTACGCCTGGAAACACCATATATTTT. Supplemented by reference TRBV28 and TRBJ1-3, the full variable domain reads DVKVTQSSRYLVKRTGEKVFLECVQDMDHENMFWYRQDPGLGLRLIYFSYDVKMKEKGDIPEGYSVSREKKERFSLILESASTNQTSMYLCASSRPGQGVGTPGNTIYFGEGSWLTVV.

The genes are TRBV10-3 and TRBJ2-7, with 9 bases matching TRBD2. V lost 7 bases and J lost 6; bases outside the gene matches: 7. The CDR3 runs to 13 residues. Germline V gene lookup returns CDR1 ENHRY and CDR2 SYGVKD. The CDR3 DNA follows: TGTGCCATCACCCCTAGCGGGGTATCCGAGCAGTACTTC. As protein: CAITPSGVSEQYF.

Note on this clone: The junction differs from germline at one of its ends, possibly a read error. The chain combines TRBV7-2 with TRBJ2-3, with D possibly being TRBD2 (6 bases). Germline-derived CDR1 and CDR2 are SGHTA and FQGNSA. CDR3 length equals 15 residues. The CDR3 DNA follows: TGTGCCAGCAGCTATCCGCTCACTAGCACCGATACGCAGTATTTT. This codes for CASSYPLTSTDTQYF. The variable domain in full, with the rest retrieved from reference TRBV7-2 and TRBJ2-3, is GAGVSQSPSNKVTEKGKDVELRCDPISGHTALYWYRQSLGQGLEFLIYFQGNSAPDKSGLPSDRFSAERTGGSVSTLTIQRTQQEDSAVYLCASSYPLTSTDTQYFGPGTRLTVL.

J is TRBJ1-4 and V is TRBV18; possibly TRBD1 for D (6 bases). CDR3 length: 14 residues. CDR1 is KGHSH, CDR2 LQKENI, per germline. V lost 2 bases and J lost 11, with 15 bases in between. The CDR3 is CASSPDRNVEKLFF. The CDR3 region has the DNA TGTGCCAGCTCACCAGACAGGAATGTTGAGAAACTGTTTTTT.

The chain employs TRBV12-3 or TRBV12-4 and TRBJ2-1; 14 nucleotides agree with TRBD2. The ends lost 6 bases at V and 16 bases at J; junction bases unmatched: 8. The CDR3 has 13 amino acids. The CDR3 loop reads CASSERLAGGRFF. In nucleotides, the CDR3 is TGTGCCAGCAGCGAACGACTAGCGGGGGGGCGCTTCTTC.

The chain combines TRBV7-9 with TRBJ2-5; 7 nucleotides line up with TRBD2. The V and J ends lost 2 bases and 4 bases, in that order; junction bases with no gene match: 7. Looked up from germline, CDR1 is SEHNR and CDR2 is FQNEAQ (reference sequence). The CDR3 is 15 amino acids. The DNA of the CDR3 is TGTGCCAGCAGCTTACTCGGACTAGACGTAGAGACCCAGTACTTC. Translated, it gives CASSLLGLDVETQYF. The whole variable domain, remainder taken from reference TRBV7-9 and TRBJ2-5, is DTGVSQNPRHKITKRGQNVTFRCDPISEHNRLYWYRQTLGQGPEFLTYFQNEAQLEKSRLLSDRFSAERPKGSFSTLEIQRTEQGDSAMYLCASSLLGLDVETQYFGPGTRLLVL.

This CDR3 is CASIRGGVNTEAFF. The DNA for the CDR3 is TGTGCCAGCATCCGAGGGGGTGTGAACACTGAAGCTTTCTTT. The gene calls are TRBV2 and TRBJ1-1; possible D gene TRBD1, 6 bases. There are 14 residues in the CDR3. Trimming left V 7 bases short and J 0 bases short, with 12 bases between. CDR1 and CDR2 (germline): SNHLY, FYNNEI. Full variable domain (rest looked up from reference TRBV2 and TRBJ1-1): EPEVTQTPSHQVTQMGQEVILRCVPISNHLYFYWYRQILGQKVEFLVSFYNNEISEKSEIFDDQFSVERPDGSNFTLKIRSTKLEDSAMYFCASIRGGVNTEAFFGQGTRLTVV.

The V and J genes are TRBV7-6 and TRBJ1-2; D is possibly TRBD1 (5 bases). Trimming took 5 bases from V and 4 from J, leaving 23 bases between them. The CDR3 is made up of 17 amino acids. Germline values: CDR1 SGHVS, CDR2 FNYEAQ. Here the CDR3 DNA reads TGTGCCAGCAGCGCGCATATTGCAGGCCAGGGAACCTATGGCTACACCTTC. It yields the protein CASSAHIAGQGTYGYTF.